This T cell receptor (beta chain) was retrieved from a study of blood T cell repertoires in COVID-19. The data were produced by immunoSEQ multiplex PCR, yet TCRdb's version contains in-frame clones alone and is incomplete. The sample has approximately 440,000 clones, approximately 86% seen once. Germline CDR1 and CDR2: LGHDT and YNNKEL (reference sequence). The CDR3 totals 13 residues. The V end lost 3 bases, the J end lost 2 bases, and 8 bases lay between the germline ends. The clonotype comes from a woman aged 18-29 years who had recovered from COVID-19. This chain joins TRBV3-1 (or the pseudogene TRBV3-2) and TRBJ2-7; no firm D call. Input material: PBMCs or T cells enriched from blood (not recorded which). The CDR3: CASSQENAYEQYF. The CDR3 DNA reads TGTGCCAGCAGCCAGGAGAACGCCTACGAGCAGTACTTC.